In this sample, the clone carrying this T cell receptor (beta chain) turned up many times. Disease lasting under 3 months, a NOSPECS grade of at least 4, and a Clinical Activity Score of at least 3 were features of the ophthalmopathy patients. Exclusions: uncontrolled infection, other autoimmune disease, pregnancy, lactation. The source of the sample is a study of T cells in Graves' hyperthyroidism and ophthalmopathy. RNA transcripts yielded amplified TCR beta CDR3 regions. The study used the HTBI primer set for a first-round RT-PCR of the TCR CDR3. MiXCR, run by TCRdb on the multiplex PCR reads, gives a single entry per CDR3 protein. Here the sample spans about 400,000 distinct CDR3 sequences, around 15% being singletons. Trimming cost V 2 bases and J 5 bases, with 15 bases left between them. CDR1 is MNHEY and CDR2 is SVGAGI in the germline V gene. CDR3 length equals 16 residues.

This rearrangement joins TRBV6-5 to TRBJ2-2, with D perhaps assigned TRBD1 or TRBD2 (5 bases each). Sequences were obtained from blood. The sequence came from a man aged 18-30 years with Graves' ophthalmopathy. The CDR3 DNA follows: TGTGCCAGCAGTTACAGAGGGGCCCTAGGTACCGGGGAGCTGTTTTTT. Protein: CASSYRGALGTGELFF.